The sequence of this T cell receptor (beta chain) was determined in a study of blood T cell repertoires in COVID-19. The CDR3 totals 12 residues. Germline loops: CDR1 MNHEY, CDR2 SMNVEV (reference sequence). V shed 0 bases and J shed 6 bases, with 5 bases lying between them. The data were produced by immunoSEQ multiplex PCR, yet TCRdb's version contains in-frame clones alone and is incomplete. The sample holds tens of thousands of clones, roughly 90% seen once. Seattle participants joined during active infection and were tracked over time. The chain is built from TRBV27 and TRBJ1-2; D is unresolved. Sequenced: peripheral blood. The TCR was taken from a man between 40 and 49 years old with COVID-19, enrolled during active disease. CDR3 sequence reads: CASSLSGHGYTF. The CDR3 bases are TGTGCCAGCAGTTTATCTGGGCATGGCTACACCTTC.